What follows are 5 T cell receptor beta chains derived from one specimen sequenced in a study of T cell changes during pregnancy in multiple sclerosis. The method was immunoSEQ multiplex PCR; TCRdb's version includes in-frame clones alone and lacks a portion of them. The data contain approximately 100,000 clones, 90% to 95% of them singletons. The material was peripheral blood, obtained before pregnancy. The origin of the receptors is a female donor with multiple sclerosis, enrolled in a pregnancy study.

This clone was detected a few times. The chain's CDR3 is CASSQYGTMNTEAFF. CDR3 nucleotide sequence: TGTGCCAGCAGCCAATACGGGACAATGAACACTGAAGCTTTCTTT. The chain has TRBV9 and TRBJ1-1; a weak D match, TRBD1 (6 bases). CDR3 size: 15 residues. Germline lookup yields CDR1 SGDLS and CDR2 YYNGEE. The V gene lost 4 bases and the J gene lost 0 bases, with 13 bases spanning the gap.

This clone came up a few times. One junction end disagrees with the germline gene, perhaps due to a read error. The chain joins TRBV29-1 to TRBJ1-1; a possible D gene is TRBD1 (6 bases). The CDR3 covers 10 residues. CDR1 and CDR2 (germline): SQVTM, ANQGSEA. CDR3 coding DNA: TGCAGCGTGGCACAGGGAAAGGACCTCTTT. The encoded protein is CSVAQGKDLF.

This chain links TRBV5-4 with TRBJ1-2, with a tentative D call TRBD1 (5 bases). This CDR3 is built from 14 residues. The V end was cut by 4 bases, the J end by 3 bases, with 13 bases between. Germline-derived CDR1 and CDR2 are SGHNT and YYREEE (reference sequence). The CDR3 here is CASSAGGGDYGYTF. The CDR3 coding sequence is TGTGCCAGCAGCGCCGGGGGGGGTGACTATGGCTACACCTTC.

The chain carries TRBV7-9 and TRBJ2-1, with a tentative D call TRBD1 (6 bases). Germline loops: CDR1 SEHNR, CDR2 FQNEAQ (reference sequence). The V end was cut by 8 bases, the J end by 7 bases, with 27 bases between. CDR3 size: 17 residues. The CDR3 loop is CASEHTGLGRGVNEQFF. In DNA, the CDR3 is TGTGCCAGCGAACATACGGGGCTTGGCAGGGGTGTTAATGAGCAGTTCTTC.

This chain uses TRBV14 with TRBJ2-3, with 9 bases identical to TRBD2. V shed 0 bases and J 3 bases; nucleotides not matched to a gene: 1. The CDR3 consists of 15 residues. The germline CDR1 and CDR2 sequences are SGHDN and FVKESK. The CDR3 sequence is CASSQELAGTDTQYF. The CDR3 bases are TGTGCCAGCAGCCAAGAGCTAGCGGGGACAGATACGCAGTATTTT.